The 21 T cell receptor beta chains below were found in one sample sequenced in a study of blood T cell repertoires in COVID-19. Produced via immunoSEQ multiplex PCR; TCRdb's table is partial and in-frame only. The sample shows approximately 210,000 clones, about 90% of them seen only once. Sequencing was performed on peripheral blood. These TCRs come from a man between 35 and 55 years old with active or convalescent COVID-19.

The rearrangement uses TRBV28 and TRBJ1-2; D is undetermined. The V and J ends lost 6 bases and 8 bases respectively, with 22 bases between them. Germline V lookup: CDR1 MDHEN, CDR2 SYDVKM. The CDR3 is 15 residues long. The CDR3 is CASRPPREAVEGYTF. DNA of the CDR3: TGTGCCAGCAGGCCCCCCCGGGAAGCAGTAGAGGGCTACACCTTC.

The genes are TRBV27 and TRBJ1-1, with D tentatively TRBD1 (6 bases). The CDR3 runs to 15 residues. V was cut by 2 bases and J by 1 base, with 11 bases left in between. Germline V CDR1 and CDR2: MNHEY, SMNVEV (reference sequence). The CDR3 bases are TGTGCCAGCAGTTTAACGGGACAAGGGAACACTGAAGCTTTCTTT. This translates into CASSLTGQGNTEAFF.

The chain links TRBV3-1 (or the pseudogene TRBV3-2) to TRBJ2-7, with D perhaps matching TRBD1 (5 bases). CDR1 and CDR2 (germline): LGHDT, YNNKEL (reference sequence). The CDR3 is 16 residues long. The V end was cut by 4 bases, the J end by 4 bases, with 20 bases between. The CDR3 reads CASSPRGQGLSYEQYF. CDR3 coding DNA: TGTGCCAGCAGCCCCCGCGGCCAGGGTCTTAGTTACGAGCAGTACTTC.

The chain employs TRBV5-1 and TRBJ2-2; TRBD2 matches at 12 bases. CDR3 size: 18 residues. The germline V gene has CDR1 SGHRS and CDR2 YFSETQ. J lost 7 bases, V lost 4 bases, and 14 bases had no gene match. CDR3 protein: CASSPGRTSGDLSGELFF. CDR3 nucleotide sequence: TGCGCCAGCAGCCCAGGTCGGACTAGCGGGGACCTTAGCGGGGAGCTGTTTTTT.

V and J are TRBV28 and TRBJ2-7, with 9 bases aligning to TRBD1. The CDR3 has 14 amino acids. The V and J ends lost 10 bases and 7 bases, in that order; junction bases with no gene match: 14. Germline values: CDR1 MDHEN, CDR2 SYDVKM. The CDR3 spells CAMSTGTGNREQYF. CDR3 coding DNA: TGTGCCATGTCCACCGGGACAGGGAATCGGGAGCAGTACTTC.

The chain links TRBV4-1 to TRBJ2-5; D is perhaps TRBD2 (6 bases). V gave up 0 bases and J gave up 0 bases, with 8 bases separating them. Germline CDR1 reads MGHRA; CDR2 reads YSYEKL. CDR3 length equals 15 residues. The CDR3 sequence: CASSQEGLNQETQYF. CDR3 nucleotides: TGCGCCAGCAGCCAAGAGGGACTTAACCAAGAGACCCAGTACTTC.

The rearrangement uses TRBV18 and TRBJ1-5, with 12 bases fitting TRBD1. Germline V CDR1 and CDR2: KGHSH, LQKENI. The trim removed 6 bases at V and 7 bases at J, leaving 7 bases unmatched. The CDR3 is 15 residues long. Written as DNA, the CDR3 is TGTGCCAGCTCGCCGGGACAGGGGGCATTGCAGCCCCAGCATTTT. Translation gives CASSPGQGALQPQHF.

This chain links TRBV7-8 with TRBJ1-2; 8 positions match TRBD1. V lost 5 bases and J lost 7; bases outside the gene matches: 15. The length of the CDR3 is 16 residues. Per the germline V gene, CDR1 is SGHVS and CDR2 is FQNEAQ. The CDR3 loop is CASSNGQGRPVLGYTF. In DNA, the CDR3 is TGTGCCAGCAGCAACGGACAGGGACGACCCGTTCTTGGCTACACCTTC.

The V and J genes are TRBV28 and TRBJ2-7, with TRBD2 matching over 7 bases. This CDR3 has 16 residues. Trimming removed 3 bases from V and 3 bases from J; junction bases left unmatched: 11. Germline CDR1 and CDR2: MDHEN and SYDVKM. The CDR3 sequence: CASSFRGEGYRYEQYF. The CDR3 bases are TGTGCCAGCAGTTTCCGCGGGGAGGGGTACCGCTACGAGCAGTACTTC.

The CDR3 DNA is TGCGCCAGCAGCAAATTTAGTGAGTACACTGAAGCTTTCTTT. It translates to CASSKFSEYTEAFF. The chain links TRBV5-1 to TRBJ1-1; D not resolved. The CDR3 has 14 residues. V lost 4 bases, J lost 3 bases, and 13 bases lay in between. Germline V gene sequence: CDR1 SGHRS, CDR2 YFSETQ.

The table lists this clone with a few counts. The gene calls are TRBV4-2 and TRBJ2-3; D unresolved. This CDR3 region has 15 residues. The V and J ends lost 0 bases and 3 bases respectively, with 10 bases between them. Germline loops: CDR1 LGHNA, CDR2 YNFKEQ. In nucleotides, the CDR3 is TGTGCCAGCAGCCAAGATCTGCAGAATACAGATACGCAGTATTTT. Its protein product is CASSQDLQNTDTQYF.

This chain uses TRBV14 with TRBJ1-3; D remains ambiguous. The CDR3 has 14 residues. V lost 0 bases and J 4 bases, leaving 7 bases between the germline ends. Germline loops: CDR1 SGHDN, CDR2 FVKESK. The chain's CDR3 is CASSQDLEGNTIYF. For the CDR3, the DNA is TGTGCCAGCAGCCAAGATCTGGAGGGAAACACCATATATTTT. Full variable domain (outside the CDR3, taken from reference TRBV14 and TRBJ1-3): EAGVTQFPSHSVIEKGQTVTLRCDPISGHDNLYWYRRVMGKEIKFLLHFVKESKQDESGMPNNRFLAERTGGTYSTLKVQPAELEDSGVYFCASSQDLEGNTIYFGEGSWLTVV.

The V gene is TRBV2, the J gene TRBJ2-3; possible D gene TRBD1, 6 bases. Germline lookup yields CDR1 SNHLY and CDR2 FYNNEI. The CDR3 has 15 residues. The ends were cut back, 4 bases at V and 0 bases at J, with 11 bases in the middle. The CDR3 loop reads CASSAGHPSTDTQYF. CDR3 bases: TGTGCCAGCAGTGCGGGACACCCTAGCACAGATACGCAGTATTTT.

The table lists this clone with a few counts. V is TRBV24-1 and J is TRBJ1-2; TRBD1 matches 7 bases. Germline V gene sequence: CDR1 KGHDR, CDR2 SFDVKD. The CDR3 extends over 15 amino acids. After removal of 4 bases from V and 4 bases from J, the junction contained 8 bases not matched to a gene. Here the CDR3 reads CATSDLGTVVYGYTF. The CDR3 nucleotides are TGTGCCACCAGTGACTTAGGGACAGTGGTCTATGGCTACACCTTC.

The V gene is TRBV2, the J gene TRBJ1-2; no clear D gene. The germline V gene has CDR1 SNHLY and CDR2 FYNNEI. CDR3 size: 11 residues. Trimming removed 7 bases from V and 5 bases from J, with 8 bases in between. The CDR3 reads CASTGGYGYTF. DNA of the CDR3: TGTGCCAGCACCGGAGGTTATGGCTACACCTTC.

The chain is built from TRBV27 and TRBJ2-3; D gene unclear. CDR3 length: 14 amino acids. Trimming removed 0 bases from V and 0 bases from J, with 4 bases in between. Per germline, CDR1 MNHEY and CDR2 SMNVEV (reference sequence). Here the CDR3 reads CASSLSASTDTQYF. CDR3 nucleotides: TGTGCCAGCAGTTTATCCGCGAGCACAGATACGCAGTATTTT.

The chain links TRBV2 to TRBJ2-5; 11 nucleotides agree with TRBD1. Losses at the gene ends were 2 bases for V and 3 bases for J; bases not matched to a gene: 2. The CDR3 has 15 residues. Germline V lookup: CDR1 SNHLY, CDR2 FYNNEI. CDR3 DNA sequence: TGTGCCAGCAGTGAACGGACAGGGGGCGAAGAGACCCAGTACTTC. This codes for CASSERTGGEETQYF. Full variable domain (remainder filled in from reference TRBV2 and TRBJ2-5): EPEVTQTPSHQVTQMGQEVILRCVPISNHLYFYWYRQILGQKVEFLVSFYNNEISEKSEIFDDQFSVERPDGSNFTLKIRSTKLEDSAMYFCASSERTGGEETQYFGPGTRLLVL.

The chain couples TRBV28 to TRBJ2-2; 9 nucleotides agree with TRBD1. V lost 5 bases, J lost 2 bases, and 12 bases stayed unmatched. From germline, CDR1 is MDHEN and CDR2 SYDVKM. CDR3 length: 18 amino acids. CDR3 region: CASSPWTGAISNTGELFF. DNA for the CDR3: TGTGCCAGCAGTCCCTGGACAGGGGCGATTTCTAACACCGGGGAGCTGTTTTTT.

DNA of the CDR3: TGTGCCAGCAGTACGACAGGGGACACTGAAAAACTGTTTTTT. It codes for CASSTTGDTEKLFF. The rearrangement joins TRBV28 to TRBJ1-4, with TRBD1 matching 8 bases. Germline V gene data show CDR1 as MDHEN and CDR2 as SYDVKM. CDR3 length equals 14 residues. The J segment lost 7 bases and the V segment lost 5 bases, leaving 6 bases of the junction unmatched. The variable domain in full, completed from reference TRBV28 and TRBJ1-4, reads DVKVTQSSRYLVKRTGEKVFLECVQDMDHENMFWYRQDPGLGLRLIYFSYDVKMKEKGDIPEGYSVSREKKERFSLILESASTNQTSMYLCASSTTGDTEKLFFGSGTQLSVL.

This chain joins TRBV6-5 and TRBJ1-2; D perhaps matches TRBD1 (6 bases). V was cut by 8 bases and J by 4 bases, with 20 bases left in between. Germline-derived CDR1 and CDR2 are MNHEY and SVGAGI. The CDR3 consists of 15 residues. CDR3 residues: CASRPYLTGSYGYTF. CDR3 DNA: TGTGCCAGCCGACCCTATCTAACAGGGAGCTATGGCTACACCTTC.

This rearrangement joins TRBV18 to TRBJ1-4, with D tentatively TRBD1 (5 bases). Germline V lookup: CDR1 KGHSH, CDR2 LQKENI. V was clipped by 4 bases and J by 8 bases, with 17 bases between them. This CDR3 comprises 15 residues. CDR3 sequence: CASSRKQAGREKLFF. The CDR3 region has the DNA TGTGCCAGCTCACGAAAGCAGGCAGGGAGGGAAAAACTGTTTTTT.